Below are 17 T cell receptor beta chains sequenced from a single sample in a study of CD8 T cells in Susac syndrome. Roughly 0.5 to 1 ug RNA was reverse transcribed with random hexamers. TCRdb processed the immunoSEQ multiplex PCR reads anew with MiXCR; each CDR3 protein has one entry. The sample includes over 300,000 distinct CDR3 sequences, 92% of them seen just once. The material sequenced was CD4+ T cells from PBMCs. The source of these receptors is a human donor with multiple sclerosis.

The chain carries TRBV6-1 and TRBJ2-1; 7 nucleotides align to TRBD2. The CDR3 spans 13 residues. V was clipped by 8 bases and J by 10 bases; unmatched bases: 11. Germline CDR1 and CDR2: MNHNS and SASEGT. CDR3 nucleotide sequence: TGTGCCAGCGGTCGGACTAGAAGATTCGAGCAGTTCTTC. Amino acid sequence: CASGRTRRFEQFF.

J is TRBJ1-2 and V is TRBV7-9, with 8 bases lining up with TRBD1. The CDR3 length is 15 residues. Germline lookup yields CDR1 SEHNR and CDR2 FQNEAQ (reference sequence). Trimming at V came to 2 bases and at J to 5 bases, leaving 7 bases not matched to a gene. CDR3 nucleotide sequence: TGTGCCAGCAGCTTAAATCGCAACAGGGGGTATGGCTACACCTTC. It is translated as CASSLNRNRGYGYTF.

V gene TRBV30 combines with J gene TRBJ2-7; no clear D. V lost 3 bases and J lost 0, with 12 bases in between. Germline values: CDR1 GTSNPN, CDR2 SVGIG (reference sequence). The CDR3 spans 14 residues. The CDR3 here is CAWRSGGSSYEQYF. The CDR3 DNA sequence: TGTGCCTGGAGGTCTGGCGGCAGCTCCTACGAGCAGTACTTC. Full variable domain (outside the CDR3, taken from reference TRBV30 and TRBJ2-7): SQTIHQWPATLVQPVGSPLSLECTVEGTSNPNLYWYRQAAGRGLQLLFYSVGIGQISSEVPQNLSASRPQDRQFILSSKKLLLSDSGFYLCAWRSGGSSYEQYFGPGTRLTVT.

This clonotype came up once. The genes are TRBV7-3 and TRBJ2-3; D is perhaps TRBD1 (6 bases). Per germline, CDR1 SGHTA and CDR2 FQGTGA. V lost 5 bases, J lost 2 bases, and 11 bases lay in between. The CDR3 loop spans 14 amino acids. The CDR3 reads CASSARTATDTQYF. The CDR3 DNA sequence: TGTGCCAGCAGCGCCCGGACAGCCACAGATACGCAGTATTTT. Using reference TRBV7-3 and TRBJ2-3 for the parts outside the CDR3, the full variable domain is GAGVSQTPSNKVTEKGKYVELRCDPISGHTALYWYRQSLGQGPEFLIYFQGTGAADDSGLPNDRFFAVRPEGSVSTLKIQRTERGDSAVYLCASSARTATDTQYFGPGTRLTVL.

The rearrangement uses TRBV20-1 and TRBJ1-5; D may be TRBD1 (6 bases). CDR3 size: 15 residues. V lost 0 bases to trimming and J lost 6 bases, with 15 bases between them. The germline V gene has CDR1 DFQATT and CDR2 SNEGSKA (reference sequence). The CDR3 nucleotides read TGCAGTGCTAGAGACCGGAGGGGGGCGGGTCAGCCCCAGCATTTT. It specifies CSARDRRGAGQPQHF.

The chain carries TRBV7-8 and TRBJ2-5; no firm D call. Deletions cut 4 bases from V and 2 bases from J, with 17 bases between. The CDR3 runs 16 residues. Germline values: CDR1 SGHVS, CDR2 FQNEAQ. This CDR3 is CASSYKRHLYQETQYF. The CDR3 coding sequence is TGTGCCAGCAGCTATAAAAGACACCTCTATCAAGAGACCCAGTACTTC.

The rearrangement uses TRBV20-1 and TRBJ1-6, with TRBD1 as a possible D gene (5 bases). This CDR3 has 16 residues. CDR1 is DFQATT and CDR2 is SNEGSKA in the germline V gene (reference sequence). The germline V and J ends were trimmed by 3 bases and 7 bases, with 19 bases remaining between them. The CDR3 sequence: CSARNLWGSENSPLHF. The CDR3 DNA reads TGCAGTGCTAGGAATCTCTGGGGCAGCGAAAATTCACCCCTCCACTTT.

This chain links TRBV2 with TRBJ1-4, with no clear D. The CDR3 loop spans 12 amino acids. Germline V gives CDR1 SNHLY, CDR2 FYNNEI. Between the trimmed V and J ends, which lost 6 bases and 7 bases, there was a span of 9 bases. DNA of the CDR3: TGTGCCAGCAGGGTGGAGGTTGAAAAACTGTTTTTT. Protein product: CASRVEVEKLFF.

The gene calls are TRBV4-1 and TRBJ2-3; TRBD1 might be the D (6 bases). CDR1 and CDR2 (germline): MGHRA, YSYEKL. Trimming removed 1 base from V and 1 base from J, with 21 bases in between. CDR3 length equals 19 residues. CDR3 DNA sequence: TGCGCCAGCAGCCAAGTCCCGCCAGGGGCGAGAAAGGGCACAGATACGCAGTATTTT. This sequence encodes CASSQVPPGARKGTDTQYF.

The V call is TRBV5-1, the J call TRBJ2-5; TRBD2 matches at 10 bases. This CDR3 is built from 15 residues. J was trimmed by 1 base and V by 4 bases; bases with no gene match: 4. Per the germline V gene, CDR1 is SGHRS and CDR2 is YFSETQ. In nucleotides, the CDR3 is TGCGCCAGCAGCCCACTAGCGGGGCTCCAAGAGACCCAGTACTTC. Translated: CASSPLAGLQETQYF.

The V and J genes are TRBV6-5 and TRBJ1-2, with D perhaps matching TRBD1 (5 bases). The CDR3 is 15 residues long. The V gene lost 4 bases and the J gene lost 5 bases, with 17 bases spanning the gap. CDR1 is MNHEY, CDR2 SVGAGI, per germline. The CDR3 loop is CASSSPGGAYYGYTF. CDR3 sequence (DNA): TGTGCCAGCAGTTCCCCCGGGGGAGCCTATTATGGCTACACCTTC.

The rearrangement uses TRBV20-1 and TRBJ1-1; D gene uncertain. Trimming shortened V by 6 bases and J by 1 base, and 12 bases separated the two germline ends. The CDR3 loop spans 13 amino acids. The germline gives CDR1 DFQATT, CDR2 SNEGSKA (reference sequence). The CDR3 here is CSAPRSRNTEAFF. CDR3 in DNA: TGCAGTGCCCCGAGAAGTCGGAACACTGAAGCTTTCTTT.

J is TRBJ2-3 and V is TRBV4-1; the D is unclear. This CDR3 comprises 14 residues. Deletions cut 4 bases from V and 1 base from J, with 9 bases between. Per germline, CDR1 MGHRA and CDR2 YSYEKL. As DNA, the CDR3 is TGCGCCAGCAGCCGACTTCGGGGCACAGATACGCAGTATTTT. Translation gives CASSRLRGTDTQYF.

V is TRBV6-5 and J is TRBJ1-1, with a tentative D call TRBD1 (5 bases). Per the germline V gene, CDR1 is MNHEY and CDR2 is SVGAGI. The CDR3 has 14 residues. The V end lost 3 bases, the J end lost 4 bases, and 12 bases lay between the germline ends. The CDR3 coding sequence is TGTGCCAGCAGTTATTCAGGGAGAATCACTGAAGCTTTCTTT. Protein: CASSYSGRITEAFF.

The chain carries TRBV7-9 and TRBJ1-2; no clear D. CDR1 and CDR2 from the germline V gene are SEHNR and FQNEAQ (reference sequence). With 5 bases removed from V and 4 bases from J, the gap between germline ends came to 17 bases. This CDR3 contains 15 residues. The CDR3 loop reads CASSVPPEGIYGYTF. The CDR3, as DNA: TGTGCCAGCAGCGTACCGCCCGAGGGCATCTATGGCTACACCTTC.

The chain recombines TRBV20-1 with TRBJ2-1, with 7 bases fitting TRBD2. Per the germline V gene, CDR1 is DFQATT and CDR2 is SNEGSKA (reference sequence). J lost 8 bases, V lost 7 bases, and 11 bases had no gene match. The CDR3 is 13 residues long. Here the CDR3 reads CSVREASLDEQFF. The DNA for the CDR3 is TGCAGTGTCCGGGAGGCATCCCTGGATGAGCAGTTCTTC.

V and J are TRBV29-1 and TRBJ1-1; D is ambiguous. The germline V and J ends were trimmed by 7 bases and 6 bases, with 18 bases remaining between them. The CDR3 has 13 residues. Germline CDR1 SQVTM, CDR2 ANQGSEA. For the CDR3, the DNA is TGCAGCGCCGGTACCTTAGTACCCCCTGAAGCTTTCTTT. Encoded protein: CSAGTLVPPEAFF.